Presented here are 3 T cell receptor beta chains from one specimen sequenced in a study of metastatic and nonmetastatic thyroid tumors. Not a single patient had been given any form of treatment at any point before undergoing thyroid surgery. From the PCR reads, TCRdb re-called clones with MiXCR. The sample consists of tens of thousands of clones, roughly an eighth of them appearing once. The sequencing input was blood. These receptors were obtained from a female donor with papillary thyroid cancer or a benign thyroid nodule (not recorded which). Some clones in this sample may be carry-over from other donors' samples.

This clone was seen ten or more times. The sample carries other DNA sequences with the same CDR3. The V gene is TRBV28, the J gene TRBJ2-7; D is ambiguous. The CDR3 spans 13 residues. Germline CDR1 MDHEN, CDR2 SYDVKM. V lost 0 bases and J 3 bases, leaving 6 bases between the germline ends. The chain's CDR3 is CASSLWTSYEQYF. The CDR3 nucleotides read TGTGCCAGCAGTTTATGGACCAGCTACGAGCAGTACTTC.

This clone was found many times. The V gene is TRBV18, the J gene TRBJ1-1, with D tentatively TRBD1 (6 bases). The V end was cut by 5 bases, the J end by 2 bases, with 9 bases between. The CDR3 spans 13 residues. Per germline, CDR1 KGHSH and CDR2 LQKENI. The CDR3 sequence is CASSSGTNTEAFF. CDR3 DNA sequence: TGTGCCAGCTCATCCGGGACAAACACTGAAGCTTTCTTT.

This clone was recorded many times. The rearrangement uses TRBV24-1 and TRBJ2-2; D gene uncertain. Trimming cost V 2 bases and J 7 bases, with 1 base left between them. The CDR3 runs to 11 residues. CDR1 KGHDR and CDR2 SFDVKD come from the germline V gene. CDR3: CATSDYGELFF. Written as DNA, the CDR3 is TGTGCCACCAGTGATTACGGGGAGCTGTTTTTT.